Each of the 10 T cell receptor beta chains below was sequenced from the same sample in a study of blood T cell repertoires in COVID-19. Here immunoSEQ multiplex PCR was the method, and the copy in TCRdb shows in-frame clones only, minus some. This table holds some 50,000 clones, about 83% found once. The specimen was peripheral blood. Receptors were obtained from a human donor in a cohort sampled during active COVID-19.

The J gene is TRBJ2-5, the V gene TRBV7-2; unclear D gene. V was pared by 5 bases and J by 2 bases, with 12 bases between. The germline gives CDR1 SGHTA, CDR2 FQGNSA. The CDR3 contains 14 residues. The DNA for the CDR3 is TGTGCCAGCAGCCTCCCTAGTGGTCAAGAGACCCAGTACTTC. This sequence encodes CASSLPSGQETQYF.

This chain uses TRBV13 with TRBJ2-3; D is possibly TRBD2 (5 bases). CDR1 is PRHDT, CDR2 FYEKMQ, per germline (reference sequence). This CDR3 region has 13 residues. Trimming removed 5 bases from V and 3 bases from J, with 9 bases in between. Here the CDR3 DNA reads TGTGCCAGCAGCGCGGACTCAACAGATACGCAGTATTTT. Residues: CASSADSTDTQYF.

This chain joins TRBV28 and TRBJ1-5; TRBD1 matches at 10 bases. CDR3 length: 17 amino acids. The germline CDR1 and CDR2 sequences are MDHEN and SYDVKM. J gave up 0 bases and V 4 bases, and 6 bases lay outside the gene matches. CDR3 sequence: CASSSFGTGDSNQPQHF. The CDR3 DNA follows: TGTGCCAGCAGTTCTTTCGGGACAGGGGATAGCAATCAGCCCCAGCATTTT.

This chain links TRBV9 with TRBJ2-2; weak D call: TRBD1 (6 bases). The germline CDR1 and CDR2 sequences are SGDLS and YYNGEE. The CDR3 runs 15 residues. The V gene lost 0 bases and the J gene lost 6 bases, with 12 bases spanning the gap. DNA for the CDR3: TGTGCCAGCAGCGTAGGGGGACATAGTTCCGGGGAGCTGTTTTTT. Translating it yields CASSVGGHSSGELFF.

The count of this clone is one. The gene calls are TRBV6-6 and TRBJ1-2; 11 bases are shared with TRBD1. Per germline, CDR1 MNHNY and CDR2 SVGAGI (reference sequence). Germline trimming cut 0 bases from V and 3 bases from J; bases unmatched to any gene: 3. The CDR3 has 16 residues. The CDR3 sequence: CASSYSPGQGDYGYTF. The CDR3 DNA is TGTGCCAGCAGTTACTCGCCGGGACAGGGGGACTATGGCTACACCTTC.

The V and J genes are TRBV7-2 and TRBJ2-5; no clear D. Germline-derived CDR1 and CDR2 are SGHTA and FQGNSA. This CDR3 comprises 14 residues. V was cut by 1 base and J by 2 bases, with 8 bases left in between. The CDR3 protein is CASSLGWAQETQYF. The DNA for the CDR3 is TGTGCCAGCAGCTTAGGTTGGGCACAAGAGACCCAGTACTTC.

This rearrangement joins TRBV20-1 to TRBJ1-3; weak D call: TRBD1 (5 bases). The germline gives CDR1 DFQATT, CDR2 SNEGSKA (reference sequence). The CDR3 runs to 15 residues. V shed 3 bases and J shed 3 bases, with 15 bases lying between them. CDR3 amino acids: CSASLSREGGNTIYF. The CDR3 coding sequence is TGCAGTGCTAGTTTGTCCAGGGAAGGTGGAAACACCATATATTTT.

V is TRBV19 and J is TRBJ1-5, with 7 bases fitting TRBD1. CDR1 and CDR2 from the germline V gene are LNHDA and SQIVND (reference sequence). V shed 7 bases, J shed 3 bases, and the junction held 6 bases outside the gene matches. The CDR3 is 14 amino acids. CDR3 nucleotides: TGTGCCAGTACCAAGGGACAGCTCAATCAGCCCCAGCATTTT. The encoded protein is CASTKGQLNQPQHF.

The chain carries TRBV6-5 and TRBJ1-2, with 7 bases matching TRBD1. The V and J ends lost 0 bases and 4 bases, in that order; junction bases with no gene match: 8. Germline-derived CDR1 and CDR2 are MNHEY and SVGAGI. The CDR3 is 16 residues long. For the CDR3, the DNA is TGTGCCAGCAGTTACTCCGACAGGGTTAGGATCTATGGCTACACCTTC. Its translation is CASSYSDRVRIYGYTF.

The V gene is TRBV19, the J gene TRBJ2-1, with TRBD2 matching 8 bases. Germline CDR1 LNHDA, CDR2 SQIVND (reference sequence). The CDR3 extends over 14 amino acids. J gave up 8 bases and V 6 bases, and 9 bases lay outside the gene matches. The chain's CDR3 is CASSPGLARDEQFF. DNA for the CDR3: TGTGCCAGTAGCCCCGGACTAGCTAGGGATGAGCAGTTCTTC.